This T cell receptor (beta chain) was sequenced in a study of OX40 agonist ivuxolimab in advanced cancers. The assay was immunoSEQ multiplex PCR, and TCRdb's table has in-frame clones only and misses some. The data contain some 86,000 clones, around 90% of them seen just once; the ten biggest clones take up approximately 1.5%. The table lists this clone with a count of one. The CDR3 spans 14 residues. Trimming cost V 5 bases and J 0 bases, with 9 bases left between them. From germline, CDR1 is SGHTA and CDR2 FQGNSA. This chain uses TRBV7-2 with TRBJ2-3, with no clear D. The TCR was taken from an adult with an advanced solid tumor such as melanoma, head and neck, liver or kidney cancer. Material: CD4+ or CD8+ T cells sorted from blood, obtained in a trial of the OX40 agonist ivuxolimab. The CDR3 bases are TGTGCCAGCAGCATCGACACCAGCACAGATACGCAGTATTTT. Translated, it gives CASSIDTSTDTQYF.